This T cell receptor (beta chain) was identified during a study of cytomegalovirus exposure and HLA in healthy donors. Amplification used 60 Vbeta primers and 13 Jbeta primers. This table comes from immunoSEQ multiplex PCR, and its TCRdb copy is limited to in-frame clones, with some not included. The top ten clones hold 0.69% of a sample with about 180,000 clones, 70% to 85% of them seen once. Study outcomes and limitations: Among TCR sequences, most were rare, though some public TCRs appeared in many donors.

For this clone: Antigen: not known.

With V trimmed by 6 bases and J by 6 bases, 3 bases remained unmatched. Germline CDR1 MNHEY, CDR2 SVGAGI. The CDR3 contains 13 residues. The TCR sequence derives from a woman aged 40 to 50 in good health and CMV-seronegative. Sequenced sample: PBMCs. The chain links TRBV6-5 to TRBJ1-5, with TRBD1 identical over 9 bases. CDR3 residues: CASRQGAGQPQHF. CDR3 DNA sequence: TGTGCCAGCAGACAGGGGGCCGGTCAGCCCCAGCATTTT.